These T cell receptor beta chains were read from a single sample in a study of T-cell reconstitution after alpha-beta-depleted transplantation in children. TCRdb reprocessed the PCR reads with MiXCR, giving one entry per CDR3 protein. The sample includes about 870,000 distinct CDR3 sequences, 16% seen only once; the top ten take approximately 5%. This specimen was PBMCs, mostly from graft donor cells, taken 360 days after TCRalphabeta/CD19-depleted stem cell transplant. Source of these receptors: a male patient between 5 and 17 years old who had a stem cell transplant for acute lymphoblastic leukemia, so the T cells may come from the graft donor. Both conserved end residues are part of each CDR3. The D gene is left open where the match is weak. The listing skips clone size in some rows; elsewhere it reads once, few, many or a size class.

J gene: TRBJ1-4
D gene: TRBD1
clone size: .
V gene: TRBV18
CDR3 DNA: TGTGCCAGCTCACGGGACAGAGTGTCCCTTAATGAAAAACTGTTTTTT
CDR3 protein: CASSRDRVSLNEKLFF

J gene: TRBJ2-2
D gene: TRBD1
clone size: .
V gene: TRBV7-9
CDR3 DNA: TGTGCCAGCAGCCTACTCCCGGGACAGGGGATCACCGGGGAGCTGTTTTTT
CDR3 protein: CASSLLPGQGITGELFF

J gene: TRBJ2-2
D gene: .
clone size: .
V gene: TRBV7-9
CDR3 DNA: TGTGCCAGCAGCTTAGCGGGGGGATATGACACCGGGGAGCTGTTTTTT
CDR3 protein: CASSLAGGYDTGELFF

J gene: TRBJ2-3
D gene: TRBD1
clone size: .
V gene: TRBV7-9
CDR3 DNA: TGTGCCAGCAGCTCCCCGGAGCCGGGACAGGGGACCGATACGCAGTATTTT
CDR3 protein: CASSSPEPGQGTDTQYF

J gene: TRBJ1-1
D gene: .
clone size: .
V gene: TRBV9
CDR3 DNA: TGTGCCAGCAGCGCGTGGGGGGGGTCCCACACTGAAGCTTTCTTT
CDR3 protein: CASSAWGGSHTEAFF

J gene: TRBJ2-1
D gene: TRBD2
clone size: .
V gene: TRBV5-1
CDR3 DNA: TGCGCCAGCAGCACGACTAGCGGGACCCACAATGAGCAGTTCTTC
CDR3 protein: CASSTTSGTHNEQFF

J gene: TRBJ2-7
D gene: .
clone size: many
V gene: TRBV27
CDR3 DNA: TGTGCCAGCAGCTTAAGTCCCTCCTACGAGCAGTACTTC
CDR3 protein: CASSLSPSYEQYF

J gene: TRBJ2-7
D gene: .
clone size: few
V gene: TRBV5-1
CDR3 DNA: TGCGCCAGCAGCCTTTCGACGGTCTCCTACGAGCAGTACTTC
CDR3 protein: CASSLSTVSYEQYF

J gene: TRBJ1-1
D gene: .
clone size: few
V gene: TRBV18
CDR3 DNA: TGTGCCAGCTTCGGACCGGCACACAACACTGAAGCTTTCTTT
CDR3 protein: CASFGPAHNTEAFF

J gene: TRBJ1-1
D gene: TRBD1
clone size: .
V gene: TRBV7-9
CDR3 DNA: TGTGCCAGCAGGGACAGGGATCATGAAGCTTTCTTT
CDR3 protein: CASRDRDHEAFF

J gene: TRBJ2-4
D gene: .
clone size: .
V gene: TRBV2
CDR3 DNA: TGTGCCAGCAGTGAAGGGGGGCTACTAGCCAAAAACATTCAGTACTTC
CDR3 protein: CASSEGGLLAKNIQYF

J gene: TRBJ2-7
D gene: TRBD1
clone size: .
V gene: TRBV30
CDR3 DNA: TGTGCCTGGGGGGACACAGGGGTCGAGCAGTACTTC
CDR3 protein: CAWGDTGVEQYF

J gene: TRBJ2-3
D gene: TRBD2
clone size: .
V gene: TRBV13
CDR3 DNA: TGTGCCAGCAGCCCCTTGAGAAACAGCGGGGCTACAGATACGCAGTATTTT
CDR3 protein: CASSPLRNSGATDTQYF

J gene: TRBJ2-7
D gene: .
clone size: .
V gene: TRBV27
CDR3 DNA: TGTGCCAGCAGTTTTGTTTTCCCGCCCGACGAGCAGTACTTC
CDR3 protein: CASSFVFPPDEQYF

J gene: TRBJ2-3
D gene: TRBD1
clone size: few
V gene: TRBV24-1
CDR3 DNA: TGTGCCACCAGTGATCTCGGGACAGCGAGCACAGATACGCAGTATTTT
CDR3 protein: CATSDLGTASTDTQYF

J gene: TRBJ2-1
D gene: .
clone size: .
V gene: TRBV9
CDR3 DNA: TGTGCCAGCAGCGTAGGGGCTACCTCCTACAATGAGCAGTTCTTC
CDR3 protein: CASSVGATSYNEQFF

J gene: TRBJ2-5
D gene: TRBD1
clone size: .
V gene: TRBV11-1
CDR3 DNA: TGTGCCAGCAGCTCCCCAACCCCCCACCGGGACAGGATGGAGACCCAGTACTTC
CDR3 protein: CASSSPTPHRDRMETQYF

J gene: TRBJ2-6
D gene: TRBD1
clone size: few
V gene: TRBV20-1
CDR3 DNA: TGCAGTGCTACGGACAGGGCTGGGGCCAACGTCCTGACTTTC
CDR3 protein: CSATDRAGANVLTF

J gene: TRBJ1-1
D gene: .
clone size: .
V gene: TRBV12-3/TRBV12-4
CDR3 DNA: TGTGCCAGCAGTTTCAGCCCTGGCGGCACTGAAGCTTTCTTT
CDR3 protein: CASSFSPGGTEAFF

J gene: TRBJ2-2
D gene: .
clone size: many
V gene: TRBV29-1
CDR3 DNA: TGCAGCGTTGTGTACGGGAACACCGGGGAGCTGTTTTTT
CDR3 protein: CSVVYGNTGELFF

J gene: TRBJ2-7
D gene: TRBD2
clone size: few
V gene: TRBV20-1
CDR3 DNA: TGCAGTGCTAGAGTCCCCCGAGGACTAGCGGTAACCTACGAGCAGTACTTC
CDR3 protein: CSARVPRGLAVTYEQYF

J gene: TRBJ1-1
D gene: .
clone size: few
V gene: TRBV7-2
CDR3 DNA: TGTGCCAGCAGCCCCTCGCCCCTTGAAGCTTTCTTT
CDR3 protein: CASSPSPLEAFF

J gene: TRBJ1-1
D gene: TRBD1
clone size: .
V gene: TRBV18
CDR3 DNA: TGTGCCAGCTCACCACTACGGACAGGGATGAACACTGAAGCTTTCTTT
CDR3 protein: CASSPLRTGMNTEAFF

J gene: TRBJ2-5
D gene: .
clone size: .
V gene: TRBV7-9
CDR3 DNA: TGTGCCAGCAGCGCTCATGGTGGCAGCCAGCAAGAGACCCAGTACTTC
CDR3 protein: CASSAHGGSQQETQYF

J gene: TRBJ2-2
D gene: TRBD2
clone size: .
V gene: TRBV18
CDR3 DNA: TGTGCCAGCTCTCCGAATCTAGCGGGAGTCCCCGGCGGGGAGCTGTTTTTT
CDR3 protein: CASSPNLAGVPGGELFF

J gene: TRBJ2-7
D gene: TRBD2
clone size: .
V gene: TRBV6-5
CDR3 DNA: TGTGCCAGCAGTTACTCGGGACTAGCGGGAGCGGGCTACGAGCAGTACTTC
CDR3 protein: CASSYSGLAGAGYEQYF

J gene: TRBJ2-7
D gene: .
clone size: .
V gene: TRBV3-1
CDR3 DNA: TGTGCCAGCAGCCAAGCTCGCCAAAACGCCGAGCAGTACTTC
CDR3 protein: CASSQARQNAEQYF

J gene: TRBJ2-5
D gene: .
clone size: .
V gene: TRBV28
CDR3 DNA: TGTGCCAGCAGTTTAGGGGCCGGGACGGAGAAAGAGACCCAGTACTTC
CDR3 protein: CASSLGAGTEKETQYF

J gene: TRBJ2-7
D gene: .
clone size: few
V gene: TRBV12-3/TRBV12-4
CDR3 DNA: TGTGCCAGCAGTGGGACCTTTAGTTTCGTCTCGTACTACGAGCAGTACTTC
CDR3 protein: CASSGTFSFVSYYEQYF

J gene: TRBJ2-1
D gene: TRBD2
clone size: .
V gene: TRBV12-3/TRBV12-4
CDR3 DNA: TGTGCCAGCAGTTCTTGGTCGGGAGGGCTCTTCAATGAGCAGTTCTTC
CDR3 protein: CASSSWSGGLFNEQFF

J gene: TRBJ2-5
D gene: .
clone size: .
V gene: TRBV10-3
CDR3 DNA: TGTGCCATCTCGGGGACCCAAGAGACCCAGTACTTC
CDR3 protein: CAISGTQETQYF

J gene: TRBJ1-2
D gene: TRBD1
clone size: .
V gene: TRBV5-5
CDR3 DNA: TGTGCCAGCAGCTTAGATCCGGTGGGGACAGCCTATGGCTACACCTTC
CDR3 protein: CASSLDPVGTAYGYTF

J gene: TRBJ2-2
D gene: .
clone size: many
V gene: TRBV5-1
CDR3 DNA: TGCGCCAGCAGCTTCGGTATGGGAAGCGGGGAGCTGTTTTTT
CDR3 protein: CASSFGMGSGELFF

J gene: TRBJ2-1
D gene: TRBD2
clone size: few
V gene: TRBV29-1
CDR3 DNA: TGCAGCGTTGCGTTCACTAGCGGGTCCGGCAATGAGCAGTTCTTC
CDR3 protein: CSVAFTSGSGNEQFF

J gene: TRBJ2-2
D gene: .
clone size: .
V gene: TRBV5-5
CDR3 DNA: TGTGCCAGCAGCTTTGGGCAGACGACCACCGGGGAGCTGTTTTTT
CDR3 protein: CASSFGQTTTGELFF

J gene: TRBJ2-7
D gene: TRBD1
clone size: many
V gene: TRBV5-1
CDR3 DNA: TGCGCCAGCAGCTTCCAACCCGGGACAGGTCGCGAGCAGTACTTC
CDR3 protein: CASSFQPGTGREQYF